Following are 14 T cell receptor beta chains from one sample sequenced in a study of T cell responses to AZD1222 COVID-19 vaccine. Assay used: immunoSEQ multiplex PCR; TCRdb lists only in-frame clones, some missing. The sample contains about 94,000 clones, roughly 88% of which appear only once. The sample here was peripheral blood, taken 28 days after the second AZD1222 dose. The receptors stem from an adult who received the AZD1222 COVID-19 vaccine.

V is TRBV6-5 and J is TRBJ1-1; the D gene is possibly TRBD1 (5 bases). This CDR3 is built from 13 residues. V gave up 8 bases and J gave up 4 bases, with 14 bases separating them. Germline V gene sequence: CDR1 MNHEY, CDR2 SVGAGI. This CDR3 is CASGGYLGTEAFF. CDR3 nucleotides: TGTGCCAGCGGGGGGTACCTGGGCACTGAAGCTTTCTTT.

About this clone itself: At the DNA level, this CDR3 is encoded by other sequences in the same sample as well. The rearrangement uses TRBV6-6 and TRBJ1-4, with 8 bases identical to TRBD1. This CDR3 region has 16 residues. The germline gives CDR1 MNHNY, CDR2 SVGAGI (reference sequence). Unmatched junction bases numbered 13, after V lost 5 bases and J lost 8 bases. CDR3 DNA: TGTGCCAGCAGTAGCGTGCGAACAGGGGGGAGGGAAAAACTGTTTTTT. Translating it yields CASSSVRTGGREKLFF.

J is TRBJ1-2 and V is TRBV19; a possible D gene is TRBD1 (5 bases). V lost 4 bases and J 2 bases, leaving 8 bases between the germline ends. Germline assignment: CDR1 LNHDA and CDR2 SQIVND (reference sequence). This CDR3 contains 13 residues. The CDR3 nucleotides are TGTGCCAGTAGTAGGCAGGGAAACTATGGCTACACCTTC. As protein: CASSRQGNYGYTF.

The chain employs TRBV20-1 and TRBJ2-1; D gene unclear. The V gene lost 6 bases and the J gene lost 4 bases, with 7 bases spanning the gap. The CDR3 loop spans 11 amino acids. Germline V gives CDR1 DFQATT, CDR2 SNEGSKA (reference sequence). DNA for the CDR3: TGCAGTGCCTCACTGTACAATGAGCAGTTCTTC. Amino acid sequence: CSASLYNEQFF.

The chain links TRBV4-1 to TRBJ2-1; D call uncertain. The CDR3 has 14 residues. The V gene lost 8 bases and the J gene lost 3 bases, with 14 bases spanning the gap. In germline, CDR1 is MGHRA, CDR2 YSYEKL. CDR3 nucleotides: TGCGCCAGCTCCTCGGGCCCCATCTACAATGAGCAGTTCTTC. Translated: CASSSGPIYNEQFF.

This sequence joins TRBV15 and TRBJ2-3; D remains unclear. V was shortened by 0 bases and J by 3 bases, with 13 bases between the two germline ends. CDR1 is LNHNV and CDR2 is YYDKDF in the germline V gene (reference sequence). The CDR3 contains 16 residues. The CDR3 region is CATSRDPDFSTDTQYF. The CDR3 DNA sequence: TGTGCCACCAGCAGAGATCCGGATTTCTCGACAGATACGCAGTATTTT. Variable domain in full (rest from reference TRBV15 and TRBJ2-3): DAMVIQNPRYQVTQFGKPVTLSCSQTLNHNVMYWYQQKSSQAPKLLFHYYDKDFNNEADTPDNFQSRRPNTSFCFLDIRSPGLGDTAMYLCATSRDPDFSTDTQYFGPGTRLTVL.

CDR3 protein: CASSYLRDKEAFF. The DNA of the CDR3 is TGTGCCAGCAGTTACCTCAGGGACAAAGAAGCTTTCTTT. The J gene is TRBJ1-1, the V gene TRBV6-5, with a weak D call TRBD1 (6 bases). Trimming pared 2 bases from V and 8 bases from J, leaving 12 bases between. The CDR3 totals 13 residues. The V gene's germline CDR1 is MNHEY and CDR2 SVGAGI.

The V call is TRBV2, the J call TRBJ1-2; D is uncertain. This CDR3 region has 13 residues. V was pared by 4 bases and J by 8 bases, with 14 bases between. Germline V gives CDR1 SNHLY, CDR2 FYNNEI. CDR3 sequence: CASSANKIMGYTF. CDR3 sequence (DNA): TGTGCCAGCAGTGCAAATAAAATCATGGGCTACACCTTC.

The rearrangement joins TRBV6-5 to TRBJ2-3, with TRBD2 identical over 13 bases. From germline, CDR1 is MNHEY and CDR2 SVGAGI. V lost 2 bases and J lost 4; bases outside the gene matches: 0. The CDR3 sequence is 15 residues long. The CDR3 protein is CASSYTSGGADTQYF. In DNA, the CDR3 is TGTGCCAGCAGTTACACTAGCGGGGGGGCAGATACGCAGTATTTT.

The chain links TRBV27 to TRBJ2-7; 7 bases align to TRBD1. CDR1 is MNHEY, CDR2 SMNVEV, per germline (reference sequence). CDR3 length: 14 residues. V gave up 8 bases and J gave up 0 bases; unmatched junction bases: 7. The DNA for the CDR3 is TGTGCCAGCGCTACCGGGGACAGCTCCTACGAGCAGTACTTC. Amino acid sequence: CASATGDSSYEQYF.

This chain joins TRBV10-3 and TRBJ1-1; 8 bases map to TRBD1. Germline V gene lookup returns CDR1 ENHRY and CDR2 SYGVKD. The V and J ends lost 6 bases and 3 bases, in that order; junction bases with no gene match: 3. The CDR3 length is 13 residues. Written as DNA, the CDR3 is TGTGCCATCAGGGTGGACAGGGACACTGAAGCTTTCTTT. Protein sequence: CAIRVDRDTEAFF.

This rearrangement joins TRBV28 to TRBJ1-1; D call uncertain. The CDR3 spans 12 residues. The germline gives CDR1 MDHEN, CDR2 SYDVKM. Trimming shortened V by 6 bases and J by 9 bases, and 14 bases separated the two germline ends. The CDR3 protein is CASSPGPRKAFF. Here the CDR3 DNA reads TGTGCCAGCAGCCCCGGGCCCCGAAAAGCTTTCTTT.

The rearrangement uses TRBV19 and TRBJ1-5; TRBD1 might be the D (5 bases). This CDR3 is built from 14 residues. V lost 5 bases to trimming and J lost 2 bases, with 10 bases between them. CDR1 and CDR2 (germline): LNHDA, SQIVND (reference sequence). The CDR3 sequence is CASSFRDGNQPQHF. CDR3 DNA sequence: TGTGCCAGTAGTTTCCGGGACGGCAATCAGCCCCAGCATTTT.

This clone was observed a single time. J is TRBJ2-7 and V is TRBV7-2, with 11 bases identical to TRBD1. Germline values: CDR1 SGHTA, CDR2 FQGNSA. With V trimmed by 5 bases and J by 4 bases, 10 bases remained unmatched. There are 16 residues in the CDR3. CDR3 sequence (DNA): TGTGCCAGCAGCCGCAGGACAGGGGGCGGCTATTACGAGCAGTACTTC. Protein product: CASSRRTGGGYYEQYF.